A selection of T cell receptor beta chains follows, all from one sample in a study of blood T cell repertoires in COVID-19. Some clones are missing from TCRdb's copy, which holds only in-frame ones; the method was immunoSEQ multiplex PCR. The sample shows tens of thousands of clones, around 85% of them seen only once. Input material: peripheral blood. Source of these receptors: a man of 80 years or more with acute or convalescent COVID-19. Each CDR3 is given with its conserved first and last residue. The D gene is left open where the match is weak. Clone size is not always given. Where it is, it says once, few, many or a class for expanded clones.

>TRBV10-2|-|TRBJ2-5|-
CASSEGGTQYF
TGCGCCAGCAGTGAGGGGGGCACCCAGTACTTC
>TRBV5-1|once|TRBJ2-1|TRBD1
CASYRDSGYNEQFF
TGCGCCAGCTACCGGGACAGTGGCTACAATGAGCAGTTCTTC
>TRBV11-3|-|TRBJ2-2|-
CASSLSGVGRLANTGELFF
TGTGCCAGCAGCTTAAGTGGTGTTGGGCGACTAGCGAACACCGGGGAGCTGTTTTTT
>TRBV19|once|TRBJ2-3|TRBD1
CASSIGRAGGMTDTQYF
TGTGCCAGTAGTATTGGGCGCGCAGGGGGCATGACAGATACGCAGTATTTT
>TRBV7-9|-|TRBJ2-1|TRBD2
CASSLTGLAGVEQFF
TGTGCCAGCAGCTTAACGGGACTAGCGGGAGTTGAGCAGTTCTTC
>TRBV27|-|TRBJ2-7|TRBD2
CASSLQAGAAYEQYF
TGTGCCAGCAGTTTACAGGCGGGAGCGGCCTACGAGCAGTACTTC
>TRBV19|-|TRBJ1-5|-
CASNKVRGGVYSNQPQHF
TGTGCCAGTAATAAAGTGCGGGGGGGCGTTTATAGCAATCAGCCCCAGCATTTT
>TRBV10-1|-|TRBJ2-7|TRBD2
CASSESGAGGYEQYF
TGCGCCAGCAGTGAGTCGGGGGCGGGGGGCTACGAGCAGTACTTC
>TRBV7-9|-|TRBJ2-5|-
CASSLAGKETQYF
TGTGCCAGCAGCTTAGCCGGGAAAGAGACCCAGTACTTC
>TRBV9|-|TRBJ1-4|-
CASSVGVERHEKLFF
TGTGCCAGCAGCGTAGGGGTGGAGAGACATGAAAAACTGTTTTTT
>TRBV5-4|-|TRBJ2-7|-
CASSRGLMGYEQYF
TGTGCCAGCAGCAGAGGACTAATGGGCTACGAGCAGTACTTC
>TRBV21-1|-|TRBJ2-5|-
CASSEITQQETQYF
TGTGCCAGCAGCGAAATAACACAGCAAGAGACCCAGTACTTC
>TRBV19|-|TRBJ1-3|-
CASSSGNPGNTIYF
TGTGCCAGTAGTTCCGGGAATCCTGGAAACACCATATATTTT
>TRBV6-1|-|TRBJ2-7|TRBD1
CASSEGTGVGYEQYF
TGTGCCAGCAGCGAAGGGACAGGAGTAGGGTACGAGCAGTACTTC
>TRBV5-4|-|TRBJ2-2|TRBD1
CASSPGTVTTGELFF
TGTGCCAGCAGCCCCGGGACAGTAACCACCGGGGAGCTGTTTTTT
>TRBV5-1|-|TRBJ2-1|TRBD2
CASSFLAGGRNEQFF
TGCGCCAGCAGCTTCCTAGCGGGAGGGAGGAATGAGCAGTTCTTC